The 17 T cell receptor beta chains in this list originate from one sample, sequenced in a study of Graves' ophthalmopathy and Graves' hyperthyroidism. Amplification from RNA transcripts yielded the TCR beta CDR3 regions. HTBI primers were employed in first-round RT-PCR, then a second-round multiplex PCR followed. TCRdb reanalysed the multiplex PCR reads using MiXCR and keeps one entry per CDR3 protein. The top ten clones hold approximately 13% of a sample with under 350,000 distinct CDR3 sequences, roughly 15% of them seen once. Sequencing was done on a sample of peripheral blood. The source is an adult man with Graves' ophthalmopathy.

This sequence joins TRBV12-3 or TRBV12-4 and TRBJ2-7; 11 bases match TRBD2. V lost 6 bases and J lost 1; bases outside the gene matches: 11. The CDR3 totals 17 residues. The CDR3 is CASSPIFGTSGSYEQYF. CDR3 bases: TGTGCCAGCAGCCCTATATTCGGGACTAGCGGATCCTACGAGCAGTACTTC.

This clonotype was seen repeatedly, ten times or more. The gene calls are TRBV5-6 and TRBJ2-7; 7 positions match TRBD1. CDR1 SGHDT and CDR2 YYEEEE come from the germline V gene. This CDR3 is built from 18 residues. After removal of 5 bases from V and 0 bases from J, the junction contained 17 bases not matched to a gene. CDR3 sequence: CASRLELGTDLSSYEQYF. For the CDR3, the DNA is TGTGCCAGCAGACTTGAACTCGGGACAGACTTAAGCTCCTACGAGCAGTACTTC.

Many counts were recorded for this clonotype. The rearrangement joins TRBV7-9 to TRBJ2-7, with TRBD2 matching 14 bases. The CDR3 has 16 residues. Germline V gives CDR1 SEHNR, CDR2 FQNEAQ (reference sequence). Trimming cost V 4 bases and J 4 bases; bases outside gene matches: 6. CDR3 DNA sequence: TGTGCCAGCAGCTCAGTGACTAGCGGGAGGGCATACGAGCAGTACTTC. This encodes CASSSVTSGRAYEQYF.

This clonotype was recorded many times. V gene TRBV10-3 combines with J gene TRBJ1-5, with D possibly being TRBD1 (5 bases). CDR1 and CDR2 (germline): ENHRY, SYGVKD. The ends were cut back, 10 bases at V and 4 bases at J, with 23 bases in the middle. This CDR3 is built from 16 residues. The CDR3 DNA follows: TGTGCCACACGGACCACAAGGGGCCCCCTTAATCAGCCCCAGCATTTT. Its protein product is CATRTTRGPLNQPQHF.

There are many counts of this clonotype. The rearrangement uses TRBV5-1 and TRBJ2-5; 7 nucleotides line up with TRBD2. Germline V gene data show CDR1 as SGHRS and CDR2 as YFSETQ. There are 14 residues in the CDR3. Trimming took 5 bases from V and 1 from J; bases not matched to a gene: 5. In DNA form, the CDR3 reads TGCGCCAGCAGACGCGCTAGCGGCCAAGAGACCCAGTACTTC. This gives the protein CASRRASGQETQYF.

Concerning this clonotype itself: A much larger clone sits a single nucleotide away, making a read error possible. The CDR3 here is CASSFPRGAGTEAFF. In DNA form, the CDR3 reads TGTGCCAGCAGTTTTCCTCGGGGGGCTGGCACTGAAGCTTTCTTT. The chain links TRBV12-3 or TRBV12-4 to TRBJ1-1; TRBD1 is a possible D gene (6 bases). Trimming shortened V by 3 bases and J by 4 bases, and 15 bases separated the two germline ends. This CDR3 comprises 15 residues.

This clonotype has ten or more counts. The genes are TRBV6-2 or TRBV6-3 and TRBJ2-5; tentatively, D is TRBD2 (7 bases). The germline V gene has CDR1 MNHEY and CDR2 SVGEGT. This CDR3 spans 14 amino acids. Trimming shortened V by 5 bases and J by 5 bases, and 15 bases separated the two germline ends. As DNA, the CDR3 is TGTGCCAGCAGTCGCGGCAGGGGAGGGGAGACCCAGTACTTC. It encodes CASSRGRGGETQYF.

This clonotype was counted a single time. The CDR3 DNA is TGTGCCAGCAGCCAAGGACAGGGGTTGACGGCTTTCTTT. Protein: CASSQGQGLTAFF. V and J are TRBV12-3 or TRBV12-4 and TRBJ1-1; 9 bases align to TRBD1. V shed 6 bases, J shed 11 bases, and the junction held 10 bases outside the gene matches. The CDR3 is 13 residues long.

The chain couples TRBV12-3 or TRBV12-4 to TRBJ1-2; D is undetermined. The CDR3 is 14 residues long. Trimming removed 3 bases from V and 7 bases from J, with 15 bases in between. CDR3 loop: CASSFSSTWGGYTF. CDR3 nucleotide sequence: TGTGCCAGCAGTTTCAGCTCGACCTGGGGTGGCTACACCTTC.

DNA for the CDR3: TGTGCCAGCAGTTTGGCAAGACAGGGACAAGAGACCCAGTACTTC. Encoded protein: CASSLARQGQETQYF. The V gene is TRBV28, the J gene TRBJ2-5; 7 nucleotides agree with TRBD1. V gave up 3 bases and J gave up 2 bases; unmatched junction bases: 6. Looked up from germline, CDR1 is MDHEN and CDR2 is SYDVKM. The CDR3 is made up of 15 amino acids.

This clonotype was seen at least ten times. The rearrangement uses TRBV9 and TRBJ2-7, with 7 bases that match TRBD1. Per germline, CDR1 SGDLS and CDR2 YYNGEE. The V segment lost 3 bases and the J segment 1 base; nucleotides outside the gene matches: 4. The CDR3 runs to 14 residues. The CDR3 spells CASSADRYSYEQYF. CDR3 bases: TGTGCCAGCAGCGCGGACAGGTATTCCTACGAGCAGTACTTC. The entire variable domain, with the rest obtained from reference TRBV9 and TRBJ2-7, is as follows: DSGVTQTPKHLITATGQRVTLRCSPRSGDLSVYWYQQSLDQGLQFLIQYYNGEERAKGNILERFSAQQFPDLHSELNLSSLELGDSALYFCASSADRYSYEQYFGPGTRLTVT.

This clonotype was seen many times. The chain combines TRBV18 with TRBJ1-6; 7 bases align to TRBD1. This CDR3 contains 13 residues. After removal of 6 bases from V and 7 bases from J, the junction contained 3 bases not matched to a gene. Germline V gene lookup returns CDR1 KGHSH and CDR2 LQKENI. CDR3 protein: CASSGQQNSPLHF. DNA of the CDR3: TGTGCCAGCTCGGGACAGCAAAATTCACCCCTCCACTTT. Supplemented by reference TRBV18 and TRBJ1-6, the full variable domain reads NAGVMQNPRHLVRRRGQEARLRCSPMKGHSHVYWYRQLPEEGLKFMVYLQKENIIDESGMPKERFSAEFPKEGPSILRIQQVVRGDSAAYFCASSGQQNSPLHFGNGTRLTVT.

This clonotype came up many times. This chain uses TRBV7-8 with TRBJ2-6, with 8 bases matching TRBD1. CDR3 length: 18 residues. Trimming took 6 bases from V and 1 from J; bases not matched to a gene: 11. Germline V gene sequence: CDR1 SGHVS, CDR2 FQNEAQ. The CDR3 coding sequence is TGTGCCAGCAGGCTGAGGACAGGGTCCGATTCTGGGGCCAACGTCCTGACTTTC. Translated: CASRLRTGSDSGANVLTF. The whole variable domain, filled in from reference TRBV7-8 and TRBJ2-6, reads GAGVSQSPRYKVAKRGQDVALRCDPISGHVSLFWYQQALGQGPEFLTYFQNEAQLDKSGLPSDRFFAERPEGSVSTLKIQRTQQEDSAVYLCASRLRTGSDSGANVLTFGAGSRLTVL.

The table lists this clonotype with many counts. This chain connects TRBV27 to TRBJ1-1; TRBD1 is a possible D gene (5 bases). Germline CDR1 reads MNHEY; CDR2 reads SMNVEV (reference sequence). This CDR3 is 16 amino acids long. Trimming cost V 0 bases and J 0 bases, with 11 bases left between them. CDR3 residues: CASSLSSGELNTEAFF. The CDR3 DNA sequence: TGTGCCAGCAGTTTATCCTCGGGGGAATTGAACACTGAAGCTTTCTTT.

The V call is TRBV6-1, the J call TRBJ1-6, with D unclear. Trimming removed 7 bases from V and 1 base from J, with 14 bases in between. CDR1 is MNHNS, CDR2 SASEGT, per germline. CDR3 size: 16 residues. CDR3 loop: CASISLQESYNSPLHF. The DNA of the CDR3 is TGTGCCAGCATATCCCTCCAGGAGTCCTATAATTCACCCCTCCACTTT.

This clonotype was counted many times. The V and J genes are TRBV4-3 and TRBJ1-1; no definite D call. Germline assignment: CDR1 LGHNA and CDR2 YSLEER. V was pared by 0 bases and J by 0 bases, with 11 bases between. The CDR3 has 16 residues. In DNA, the CDR3 is TGCGCCAGCAGCCAAGATCTTGGCTACTTGAACACTGAAGCTTTCTTT. This encodes CASSQDLGYLNTEAFF.

In this sample, this clonotype turned up many times. This chain connects TRBV2 to TRBJ2-7, with 11 bases lining up with TRBD2. Germline CDR1 is SNHLY and CDR2 is FYNNEI. CDR3 length: 16 amino acids. J lost 4 bases, V lost 4 bases, and 9 bases had no gene match. CDR3: CASSAGLAGGRYEQYF. CDR3 in DNA: TGTGCCAGCAGTGCCGGGCTAGCGGGAGGAAGGTACGAGCAGTACTTC.